This is a list of T cell receptor beta chains from one sample in a study of identical twins' blood T cells. TCRdb analysed the 5' RACE reads with MiXCR anew, one entry per CDR3 protein. The top ten clones hold about 6% of a sample with 350,000 to 450,000 distinct CDR3 sequences, 25% to 35% of them seen once. Sequencing was carried out using PBMCs. The receptors were sampled from a woman aged 18-49 years in good health. CDR3s include the opening cysteine and the closing phenylalanine or tryptophan. A D gene is named only where the DNA matches it firmly.

TRBV29-1	.	CSVAETTEAFF
TRBV29-1	.	CSVEGRSNEQFF
TRBV3-1	.	CASSRVPGKQVNTEAFF
TRBV7-9	.	CASSLGKGWSYEQYF
TRBV12-3/TRBV12-4	TRBD1	CASSAHRGVYGYTF
TRBV6-2/TRBV6-3	.	CASSYSTQRASNTGELFF
TRBV5-4	TRBD1	CASSLPLGQGTDTQYF
TRBV20-1	TRBD2	CSARSGVLADNEQFF
TRBV5-6	.	CASSPGQFYEQYF
TRBV3-1	.	CASSQGDEQYF
TRBV5-1	.	CASILGGSNSPLHF
TRBV12-3/TRBV12-4	TRBD2	CASSFTSEGTDTQCF
TRBV2	.	CASSERAEYTGELFF
TRBV3-1	.	CAGSATGNTEAFF
TRBV24-1	TRBD1	CATRDRWNTEAFF
TRBV6-5	TRBD1	CASSLQGAQNTEAFF
TRBV10-3	TRBD1	CAARGQGVEKLFF
TRBV12-3/TRBV12-4	.	CASTPGGTSTEAFF
TRBV4-3	.	CASSQGVRVGNTIYF